One and the same sample provided the 25 T cell receptor beta chains below, sequenced in a study of chemoradiotherapy in HPV16-positive cancers. Repertoires were generated with immunoSEQ multiplex PCR, while TCRdb's copy carries only in-frame clones and drops some. The sample has 4,500 to 6,500 clones; 60% to 85% are singletons. Specimen collection occurred from a patient who underwent chemoradiotherapy. The receptors derive from a human donor with HPV-associated anogenital cancer.

This rearrangement joins TRBV6-5 to TRBJ1-2; D is possibly TRBD1 (5 bases). Per germline, CDR1 MNHEY and CDR2 SVGAGI. The CDR3 contains 13 residues. V shed 6 bases and J shed 5 bases, with 13 bases lying between them. The CDR3 DNA follows: TGTGCCAGCAGCGCCCTGGGGGGTTATGGCTACACCTTC. Translating gives CASSALGGYGYTF.

This clone turned up a few times. The V and J genes are TRBV7-2 and TRBJ2-7, with D perhaps matching TRBD1 or TRBD2 (5 bases each). V was cut by 0 bases and J by 2 bases, with 5 bases left in between. From germline, CDR1 is SGHTA and CDR2 FQGNSA. The CDR3 has 13 residues. CDR3 region: CASSLAGAYEQYV. As DNA, the CDR3 is TGTGCCAGCAGCTTAGCGGGGGCCTACGAGCAGTACGTC.

The J gene is TRBJ1-3, the V gene TRBV19; TRBD1 is a possible D gene (5 bases). The CDR3 totals 16 residues. CDR1 and CDR2 from the germline V gene are LNHDA and SQIVND (reference sequence). The V end lost 6 bases, the J end lost 0 bases, and 15 bases lay between the germline ends. CDR3 region: CASSDPGADSGNTIYF. In nucleotides, the CDR3 is TGTGCCAGTAGCGATCCCGGGGCAGACTCTGGAAACACCATATATTTT.

The J gene is TRBJ1-5, the V gene TRBV27; possible D gene TRBD1, 6 bases. Trimming pared 5 bases from V and 4 bases from J, leaving 18 bases between. CDR1 and CDR2 from the germline V gene are MNHEY and SMNVEV (reference sequence). The CDR3 covers 16 residues. The CDR3 nucleotides read TGTGCCAGCAGTATGACAGGTCGGGCAGGGAATCAGCCCCAGCATTTT. It encodes CASSMTGRAGNQPQHF.

Only a few counts were recorded for this clone. The chain links TRBV6-4 to TRBJ1-5; D remains ambiguous. Looked up from germline, CDR1 is MRHNA and CDR2 is SNTAGT. V was shortened by 5 bases and J by 3 bases, with 8 bases between the two germline ends. The CDR3 sequence is 13 residues long. The CDR3 spells CASSRALNQPQHF. As DNA, the CDR3 is TGTGCCAGCAGTCGGGCCCTCAATCAGCCCCAGCATTTT.

The V call is TRBV5-1, the J call TRBJ1-1, with 9 bases that match TRBD1. The CDR3 has 15 residues. V lost 3 bases, J lost 5 bases, and 8 bases stayed unmatched. The germline V gene encodes CDR1 SGHRS and CDR2 YFSETQ. The CDR3 protein is CASSYYGQGKTEAFF. As DNA, the CDR3 is TGCGCCAGCAGCTATTACGGACAGGGGAAGACTGAAGCTTTCTTT.

The CDR3 DNA reads as TGTGCCAGCAGCGAGTCGGACAACACTGAAGCTTTCTTT. It yields the protein CASSESDNTEAFF. The chain links TRBV9 to TRBJ1-1; no clear D gene. Germline V gene lookup returns CDR1 SGDLS and CDR2 YYNGEE. V was trimmed by 3 bases and J by 2 bases, leaving 8 bases between them. CDR3 size: 13 residues. Full variable domain (missing parts from reference TRBV9 and TRBJ1-1): DSGVTQTPKHLITATGQRVTLRCSPRSGDLSVYWYQQSLDQGLQFLIQYYNGEERAKGNILERFSAQQFPDLHSELNLSSLELGDSALYFCASSESDNTEAFFGQGTRLTVV.

This chain connects TRBV14 to TRBJ2-3, with D maybe TRBD1 (6 bases). The CDR3 runs to 15 residues. Germline V CDR1 and CDR2: SGHDN, FVKESK. V lost 4 bases to trimming and J lost 2 bases, with 13 bases between them. The DNA of the CDR3 is TGTGCCAGCAGCCCCCCGGGACATATCACAGATACGCAGTATTTT. It is translated as CASSPPGHITDTQYF.

V gene TRBV5-1 combines with J gene TRBJ2-1; 8 bases are a match to TRBD2. V shed 0 bases, J shed 4 bases, and the junction held 6 bases outside the gene matches. Germline V gives CDR1 SGHRS, CDR2 YFSETQ. The CDR3 contains 16 residues. The CDR3 reads CASSLAGTSLYNEQFF. The CDR3 coding sequence is TGCGCCAGCAGCTTGGCTGGGACTAGTCTTTACAATGAGCAGTTCTTC.

This chain links TRBV18 with TRBJ2-1; D is ambiguous. This CDR3 spans 15 amino acids. From germline, CDR1 is KGHSH and CDR2 LQKENI. Trimming shortened V by 3 bases and J by 4 bases, and 13 bases separated the two germline ends. The CDR3 DNA reads as TGTGCCAGCTCACCTAAATCCTTGTCTTACAATGAGCAGTTCTTC. This translates into CASSPKSLSYNEQFF.

V is TRBV28 and J is TRBJ1-4; 7 nucleotides line up with TRBD1. Per germline, CDR1 MDHEN and CDR2 SYDVKM. The CDR3 totals 16 residues. The junction had 10 bases not matched to a gene; V was cut back by 5 bases and J by 4 bases. CDR3 sequence reads: CASSPTGMGINEKLFF. CDR3 DNA sequence: TGTGCCAGCAGTCCGACAGGGATGGGAATTAATGAAAAACTGTTTTTT.

This clone is a singleton in its sample. V and J are TRBV13 and TRBJ2-2, with D uncertain. The germline CDR1 and CDR2 sequences are PRHDT and FYEKMQ (reference sequence). The CDR3 runs to 15 residues. The V end lost 3 bases, the J end lost 1 base, and 9 bases lay between the germline ends. CDR3 sequence reads: CASSFSLRNTGELFF. The CDR3 nucleotides are TGTGCCAGCAGCTTTAGTCTACGGAACACCGGGGAGCTGTTTTTT.

This clone has only one observation. The CDR3 nucleotides are TGTGCCAGCAACCTAGCGGATACTCCCTACGAGCAGTACTTC. Protein: CASNLADTPYEQYF. This chain links TRBV7-9 with TRBJ2-7, with TRBD2 identical over 7 bases. CDR1 is SEHNR, CDR2 FQNEAQ, per germline (reference sequence). The CDR3 has 14 residues. V gave up 7 bases and J gave up 2 bases; unmatched junction bases: 8.

In its sample, this clone was seen once. The V call is TRBV4-1, the J call TRBJ2-1; 13 nucleotides agree with TRBD2. The CDR3 covers 17 residues. Germline V gene data show CDR1 as MGHRA and CDR2 as YSYEKL. V trimming: 4 bases; J trimming: 7 bases; junction bases outside the gene matches: 10. The CDR3 bases are TGCGCCAGCAGCCCTTGGACTAGCGGGAGTGGAGTGAATGAGCAGTTCTTC. It encodes CASSPWTSGSGVNEQFF.

This sequence joins TRBV11-2 and TRBJ1-4; D call uncertain. CDR1 is SGHAT and CDR2 is FQNNGV in the germline V gene. Trimming took off 3 bases at V and 7 bases at J, with 12 bases between the two ends. The CDR3 totals 14 residues. In nucleotides, the CDR3 is TGTGCCAGCAGCTTGGCATTACAGTCTGAAAAACTGTTTTTT. Translating it yields CASSLALQSEKLFF.

This sequence joins TRBV7-9 and TRBJ2-3; the D call may be TRBD1 or TRBD2 (5 bases each). Germline lookup yields CDR1 SEHNR and CDR2 FQNEAQ (reference sequence). The V end was cut by 2 bases, the J end by 1 base, with 10 bases between. The CDR3 consists of 15 residues. This chain's CDR3 is CASSLTGLGTDTQYF. The CDR3 DNA sequence: TGTGCCAGCAGCTTAACGGGGCTCGGCACAGATACGCAGTATTTT. The complete variable domain, with remaining parts taken from reference TRBV7-9 and TRBJ2-3, reads DTGVSQNPRHKITKRGQNVTFRCDPISEHNRLYWYRQTLGQGPEFLTYFQNEAQLEKSRLLSDRFSAERPKGSFSTLEIQRTEQGDSAMYLCASSLTGLGTDTQYFGPGTRLTVL.

This chain joins TRBV4-3 and TRBJ2-1; TRBD2 aligns across 7 bases. Germline assignment: CDR1 LGHNA and CDR2 YSLEER. The CDR3 covers 14 residues. V shed 1 base and J 7 bases; nucleotides not matched to a gene: 4. The CDR3 loop reads CASSQVSGVNEQFF. In DNA form, the CDR3 reads TGCGCCAGCAGCCAAGTAAGCGGGGTGAATGAGCAGTTCTTC.

Written as DNA, the CDR3 is TGTGCCAGCGGCAGGGAGGGTGGCTACACCTTC. Its protein product is CASGREGGYTF. The chain joins TRBV6-6 to TRBJ1-2; D may be TRBD1 (5 bases). CDR3 size: 11 residues. Trimming shortened V by 8 bases and J by 7 bases, and 11 bases separated the two germline ends. Per germline, CDR1 MNHNY and CDR2 SVGAGI (reference sequence).

The genes are TRBV2 and TRBJ1-2, with D uncertain. Per the germline V gene, CDR1 is SNHLY and CDR2 is FYNNEI. V was cut by 7 bases and J by 4 bases, with 13 bases left in between. The CDR3 totals 13 residues. The CDR3 protein is CASTPPRTYGYTF. CDR3 in DNA: TGTGCCAGCACCCCCCCCAGAACCTATGGCTACACCTTC.

Details on this clone: Other DNA sequences in this specimen translate into the identical CDR3. V gene TRBV25-1 combines with J gene TRBJ1-5; D possibly corresponds to TRBD1 (6 bases). V lost 5 bases, J lost 4 bases, and 12 bases lay in between. Germline CDR1 MGHDK, CDR2 SYGVNS. The CDR3 has 14 residues. The CDR3 sequence is CASSTTGSNQPQHF. The CDR3 DNA sequence: TGTGCCAGCAGTACTACAGGGAGTAATCAGCCCCAGCATTTT.

The chain carries TRBV6-1 and TRBJ1-3, with a tentative D call TRBD1 (5 bases). With 3 bases removed from V and 4 bases from J, the gap between germline ends came to 19 bases. This CDR3 has 17 amino acids. Germline V gene sequence: CDR1 MNHNS, CDR2 SASEGT. The DNA of the CDR3 is TGTGCCAGCAGTGATTCCTGGGGCCTAGGGTACGGAAACACCATATATTTT. It specifies CASSDSWGLGYGNTIYF.

This chain joins TRBV4-1 and TRBJ1-5, with D tentatively TRBD1 (5 bases). The CDR3 is 15 residues long. CDR1 MGHRA and CDR2 YSYEKL come from the germline V gene. The V end lost 4 bases, the J end lost 2 bases, and 12 bases lay between the germline ends. The CDR3 is CASSLRDERNQPQHF. The CDR3 bases are TGCGCCAGCAGCCTCCGGGACGAGCGCAATCAGCCCCAGCATTTT.

This rearrangement joins TRBV7-9 to TRBJ2-1; D gene uncertain. Germline CDR1 SEHNR, CDR2 FQNEAQ (reference sequence). Trimming pared 5 bases from V and 5 bases from J, leaving 7 bases between. This CDR3 contains 12 residues. The CDR3 reads CASSGSNNEQFF. CDR3 bases: TGTGCCAGCAGCGGGTCCAACAATGAGCAGTTCTTC.

This chain joins TRBV2 and TRBJ1-2, with a possible D match to TRBD1 (6 bases). Germline-derived CDR1 and CDR2 are SNHLY and FYNNEI. The V and J ends lost 3 bases and 7 bases respectively, with 15 bases between them. The CDR3 is 14 residues long. The DNA of the CDR3 is TGTGCCAGCAGTGAGGGTTACAGGGCCGGTGGCTACACCTTC. Translated: CASSEGYRAGGYTF. Based on the CDR3 plus reference TRBV2 and TRBJ1-2, the full variable domain is EPEVTQTPSHQVTQMGQEVILRCVPISNHLYFYWYRQILGQKVEFLVSFYNNEISEKSEIFDDQFSVERPDGSNFTLKIRSTKLEDSAMYFCASSEGYRAGGYTFGSGTRLTVV.

V gene TRBV7-8 combines with J gene TRBJ1-1; no clear D gene. The germline V gene encodes CDR1 SGHVS and CDR2 FQNEAQ. With 2 bases removed from V and 6 bases from J, the gap between germline ends came to 4 bases. The CDR3 totals 11 residues. This CDR3 reads CASSLRAEAFF. Written as DNA, the CDR3 is TGTGCCAGCAGCTTAAGGGCTGAAGCTTTCTTT.